The rows below give T cell receptor beta chains drawn from one sample of a study of Graves' ophthalmopathy and Graves' hyperthyroidism. Using its own MiXCR run on the multiplex PCR reads, TCRdb lists one record per CDR3 protein. The sample contains fewer than 250,000 distinct CDR3 sequences, about 32% of which appear only once. The sample taken for sequencing was peripheral blood. These receptors came from a man aged 45-65 years with Graves' ophthalmopathy. The CDR3 runs from the conserved cysteine through the conserved F or W. D genes are given only for firm matches. Where a row states a size, it is once, few, many or the class of an expanded clone; other rows omit it.

TRBV10-3	TRBJ2-7	few	TRBD2	CAISESIFGLAGVYEQYF	TGTGCCATCAGTGAGTCGATCTTCGGACTAGCGGGAGTCTACGAGCAGTACTTC
TRBV5-5	TRBJ2-7	many	.	CASSLGGEYYEQYF	TGTGCCAGCAGCTTGGGGGGGGAATACTACGAGCAGTACTTC
TRBV28	TRBJ1-5	many	.	CASSLTLGSQHF	TGTGCCAGCAGTTTAACGTTGGGGTCTCAGCATTTT
TRBV27	TRBJ1-2	many	TRBD1	CASSSTPYDREGYTF	TGTGCCAGCAGTTCTACCCCTTATGACAGGGAGGGCTACACCTTC
TRBV18	TRBJ2-5	.	.	CASSPYSQGKTQYF	TGTGCCAGCTCACCCTATTCACAGGGAAAGACCCAGTACTTC
TRBV6-2/TRBV6-3	TRBJ1-1	.	.	CASMGAGSNTEAFF	TGTGCCAGCATGGGAGCGGGCAGCAACACTGAAGCTTTCTTT
TRBV6-1	TRBJ1-5	many	.	CASSDTIGNQPQHF	TGTGCCAGCAGTGACACGATCGGCAATCAGCCCCAGCATTTT
TRBV28	TRBJ2-7	many	.	CASSLEYEQYF	TGTGCCAGCAGTTTGGAATACGAGCAGTACTTC
TRBV30	TRBJ1-2	many	.	CAWSLLHGGHTF	TGTGCCTGGAGTCTCCTCCATGGTGGCCACACCTTC
TRBV11-2	TRBJ2-7	many	.	CASSIRATYEQYF	TGTGCCAGCAGCATTCGGGCCACCTACGAGCAGTACTTC
TRBV10-3	TRBJ1-2	.	TRBD1	CALRTGGADGYTF	TGTGCCCTCAGGACAGGGGGCGCAGACGGCTACACCTTC
TRBV20-1	TRBJ2-5	many	TRBD2	CSATSGRETQYF	TGCAGTGCTACTAGCGGGAGAGAGACCCAGTACTTC
TRBV5-1	TRBJ2-7	many	TRBD2	CASFSGTSAGEQYF	TGCGCCAGCTTTTCCGGGACTAGTGCTGGCGAGCAGTACTTC
TRBV12-3/TRBV12-4	TRBJ1-1	.	.	CASSPWEGTEAFF	TGTGCCAGCAGTCCCTGGGAGGGGACTGAAGCTTTCTTT